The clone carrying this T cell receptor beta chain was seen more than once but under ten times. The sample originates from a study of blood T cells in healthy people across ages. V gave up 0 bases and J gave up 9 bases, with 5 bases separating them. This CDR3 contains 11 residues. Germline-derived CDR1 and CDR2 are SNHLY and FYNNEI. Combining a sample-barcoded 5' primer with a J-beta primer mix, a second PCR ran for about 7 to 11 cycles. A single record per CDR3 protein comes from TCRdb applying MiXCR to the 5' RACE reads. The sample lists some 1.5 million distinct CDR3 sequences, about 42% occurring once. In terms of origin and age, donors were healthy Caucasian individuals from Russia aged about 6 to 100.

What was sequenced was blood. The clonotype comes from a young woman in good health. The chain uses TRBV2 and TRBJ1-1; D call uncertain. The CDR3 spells CASSEALQAFF. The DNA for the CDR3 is TGTGCCAGCAGTGAAGCGCTTCAAGCTTTCTTT.